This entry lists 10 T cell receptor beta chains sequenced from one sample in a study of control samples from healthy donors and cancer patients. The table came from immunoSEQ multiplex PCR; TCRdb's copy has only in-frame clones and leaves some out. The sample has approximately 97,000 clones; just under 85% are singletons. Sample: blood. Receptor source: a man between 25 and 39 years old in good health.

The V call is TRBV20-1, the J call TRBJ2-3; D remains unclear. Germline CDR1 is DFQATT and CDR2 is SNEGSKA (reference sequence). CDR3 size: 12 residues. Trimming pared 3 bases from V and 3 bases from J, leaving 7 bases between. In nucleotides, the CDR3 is TGCAGTGCTAGTGGGTTAACAGATACGCAGTATTTT. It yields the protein CSASGLTDTQYF.

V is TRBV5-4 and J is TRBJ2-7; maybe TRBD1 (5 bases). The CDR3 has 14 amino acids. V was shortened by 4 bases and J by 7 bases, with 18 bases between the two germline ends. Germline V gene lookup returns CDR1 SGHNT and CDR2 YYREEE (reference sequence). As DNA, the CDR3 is TGTGCCAGCAGCGTGGGGCCCGTAAATACTGAGCAGTACTTC. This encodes CASSVGPVNTEQYF.

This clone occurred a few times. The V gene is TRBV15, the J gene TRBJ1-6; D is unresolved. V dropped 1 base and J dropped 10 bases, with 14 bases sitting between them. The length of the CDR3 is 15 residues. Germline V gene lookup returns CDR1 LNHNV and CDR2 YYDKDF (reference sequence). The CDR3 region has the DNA TGTGCCACCAGCAGAGGTGGGATGGCCAAGTCACCCCTCCACTTT. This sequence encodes CATSRGGMAKSPLHF.

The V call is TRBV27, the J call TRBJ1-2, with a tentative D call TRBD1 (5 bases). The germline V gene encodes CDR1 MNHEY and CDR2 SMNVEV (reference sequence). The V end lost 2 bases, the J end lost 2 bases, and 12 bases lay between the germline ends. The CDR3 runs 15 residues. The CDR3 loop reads CASSLQGVKNYGYTF. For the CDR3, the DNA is TGTGCCAGCAGTTTACAGGGCGTAAAGAACTATGGCTACACCTTC.

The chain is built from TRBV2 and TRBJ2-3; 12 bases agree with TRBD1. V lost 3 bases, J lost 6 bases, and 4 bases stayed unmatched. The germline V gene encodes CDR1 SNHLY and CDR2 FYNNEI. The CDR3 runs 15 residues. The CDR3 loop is CASSDRDRGLDTQYF. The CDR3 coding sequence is TGTGCCAGCAGTGACCGGGACAGGGGGCTTGATACGCAGTATTTT.

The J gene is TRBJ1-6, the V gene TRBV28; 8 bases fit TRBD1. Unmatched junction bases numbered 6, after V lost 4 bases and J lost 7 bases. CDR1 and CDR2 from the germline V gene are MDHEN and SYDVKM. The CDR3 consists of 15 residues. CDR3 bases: TGTGCCAGCAGTTCTCGGACAGGGACGAATTCACCCCTCCACTTT. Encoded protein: CASSSRTGTNSPLHF.

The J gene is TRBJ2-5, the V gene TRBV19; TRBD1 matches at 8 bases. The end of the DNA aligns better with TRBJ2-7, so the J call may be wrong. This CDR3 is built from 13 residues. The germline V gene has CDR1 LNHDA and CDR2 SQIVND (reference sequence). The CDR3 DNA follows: TGTGCCAGTAGTCCAGGGGGCGCGTCCGAGCAGTACTTC. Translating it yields CASSPGGASEQYF.

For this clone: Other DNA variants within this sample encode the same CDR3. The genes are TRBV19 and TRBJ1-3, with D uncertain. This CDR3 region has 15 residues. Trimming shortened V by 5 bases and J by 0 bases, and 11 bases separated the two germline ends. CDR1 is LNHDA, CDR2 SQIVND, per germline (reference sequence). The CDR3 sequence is CASSRAGYSGNTIYF. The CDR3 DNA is TGTGCCAGTAGTCGGGCAGGCTACTCTGGAAACACCATATATTTT.

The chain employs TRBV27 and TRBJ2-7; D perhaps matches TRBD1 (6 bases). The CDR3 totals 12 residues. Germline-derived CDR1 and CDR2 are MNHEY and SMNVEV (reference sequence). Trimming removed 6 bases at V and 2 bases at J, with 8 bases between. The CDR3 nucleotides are TGTGCCAGCAGGGGACAACCCTACGAGCAGTACTTC. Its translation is CASRGQPYEQYF.

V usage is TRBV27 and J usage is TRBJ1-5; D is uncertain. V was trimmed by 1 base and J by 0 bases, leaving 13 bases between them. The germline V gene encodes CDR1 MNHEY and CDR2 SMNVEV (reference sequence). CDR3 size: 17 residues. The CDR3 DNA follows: TGTGCCAGCAGTTTATTTATTCCGGGGATTAGCAATCAGCCCCAGCATTTT. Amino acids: CASSLFIPGISNQPQHF.